This entry is about one T cell receptor (beta chain). Its specificity is unknown. The V gene lost 5 bases and the J gene lost 4 bases, with 16 bases spanning the gap. This CDR3 spans 15 amino acids. Germline values: CDR1 MRHNA, CDR2 SNTAGT. The sample originates from a study of T cell responses to AZD1222 COVID-19 vaccine. Generated by immunoSEQ multiplex PCR, the TCRdb table keeps only in-frame clones and is missing some. The top ten hold 25% to 30% of the sample, which has 95,000 to 150,000 clones, around 90% seen once. Findings and limits, study-wide: Increases in Spike-specific TCR breadth and depth were seen after two AZD1222 doses.

J is TRBJ2-3 and V is TRBV6-4; a weak D match, TRBD2 (5 bases). The starting material was peripheral blood, obtained on day 0 of AZD1222 vaccination. The TCR originated in an adult in good health. The CDR3 reads CASSPDLRGPDTQYF. In DNA, the CDR3 is TGTGCCAGCAGTCCGGACCTCCGGGGTCCAGATACGCAGTATTTT.